These T cell receptor beta chains were read from a single sample in a study of blood T cells in healthy people across ages. Via MiXCR, TCRdb re-called the 5' RACE reads, giving one row per CDR3 protein. The table shows around 650,000 distinct CDR3 sequences, with about a third occurring only once. Specimen: blood. Receptors originate from a woman older than 75 in good health. CDR3s include the opening cysteine and the closing phenylalanine or tryptophan. Fields, in order: clone size, V gene, J gene, D gene, CDR3 DNA, CDR3 protein. The D gene is left open where the match is weak. The size entry is marked missing in some rows and otherwise reads once, few, many or a size class.

NA	TRBV6-6	TRBJ1-5	TRBD1	TGTGCCAGCGACCCTGGGACAGTTTATAGCAATCAGCCCCAGCATTTT	CASDPGTVYSNQPQHF
many	TRBV9	TRBJ2-7	NA	TGTGCCAGCAGCGTAACAGAACAGGCCTACGAGCAGTACTTC	CASSVTEQAYEQYF
NA	TRBV20-1	TRBJ1-2	TRBD1	TGCATCTGGGGACAGGGGGCGCGGGGCTACACCTTC	CIWGQGARGYTF
once	TRBV20-1	TRBJ1-2	NA	TGCAGTGCTAGCGGGACGGGACGGCTCTATGGCTACACCTTC	CSASGTGRLYGYTF
NA	TRBV5-1	TRBJ1-1	TRBD1	TGCGCCAGCAGCTTGGAGGCAGGGGGCTTAACTGAAGCTTTCTTT	CASSLEAGGLTEAFF
few	TRBV5-1	TRBJ1-1	NA	TGCGCCAGCAACGGAGTGCAGGGCAACACTGAAGCTTTCTTT	CASNGVQGNTEAFF
few	TRBV7-9	TRBJ1-2	NA	TGTGCCAGCAGCGGTCTCTTTCTGGGCTACACCTTC	CASSGLFLGYTF
many	TRBV20-1	TRBJ2-5	TRBD1	TGCAGTGCTAGAGATCGGACAGGGTTCGGGGAGACCCAGTACTTC	CSARDRTGFGETQYF
NA	TRBV7-2	TRBJ1-5	NA	TGTGCCAGCAGCGACACACCCGGACAGCGACTCCAGCATTTT	CASSDTPGQRLQHF
many	TRBV7-7	TRBJ2-3	NA	TGTGCTAGCAGCCCAACTGAGATTTTCACAGATACGCAGTATTTT	CASSPTEIFTDTQYF
many	TRBV20-1	TRBJ1-2	TRBD1	TGCAGTGCTTCCAGGCCTTGGACAGGGGACTATGGCTACACCTTC	CSASRPWTGDYGYTF
many	TRBV27	TRBJ1-6	NA	TGTGCCAGCAGTTTAAAGTGGTCCTTGGATAATTCACCCCTCCACTTT	CASSLKWSLDNSPLHF
once	TRBV12-3/TRBV12-4	TRBJ1-2	TRBD1	TGTGCCAGCAGGACGGACAGGGCTAACTATGGCTACACCTTC	CASRTDRANYGYTF
many	TRBV4-2	TRBJ1-4	NA	TGTGCCAGCAGCCCCGGGACGGATGCAACTAATGAAAAACTGTTTTTT	CASSPGTDATNEKLFF
NA	TRBV25-1	TRBJ1-1	TRBD1	TGTGCCAGCAGTGAATTGGGCCTGCCGGGACAGATAAACACTGAAGCTTTCTTT	CASSELGLPGQINTEAFF
NA	TRBV6-2/TRBV6-3	TRBJ2-3	NA	TGTGCCAGCAGTTACTGGACTGCCACAGATACGCAGTATTTT	CASSYWTATDTQYF
NA	TRBV20-1	TRBJ1-1	NA	TGCAGTGCTAGACCACATACAGGACGAAACACTGAAGCTTTCTTT	CSARPHTGRNTEAFF
many	TRBV18	TRBJ1-4	NA	TGTGCCAGCTCACCACAGGCGGGTGCAACTAATGAAAAACTGTTTTTT	CASSPQAGATNEKLFF
many	TRBV7-2	TRBJ2-1	TRBD2	TGTGCCAGCAGCCCTAGACTAGCGGGGGGGCGGGAGCAGTTCTTC	CASSPRLAGGREQFF
NA	TRBV2	TRBJ2-7	TRBD1	TGTGCCACCGCGGACAGGGGCCCCTACGAGCAGTACTTC	CATADRGPYEQYF
NA	TRBV29-1	TRBJ2-5	NA	TGCAGCGTTGGCACAGGAGAGACCCAGTACTTC	CSVGTGETQYF
many	TRBV5-1	TRBJ2-3	TRBD2	TGCGCCAGCAGCAGGGACGCGGGGGGAGGTGCAGATACGCAGTATTTT	CASSRDAGGGADTQYF
many	TRBV4-2	TRBJ1-2	NA	TGTGCCAGCAGCCAAGAAGGGCGTCTCTCTAACTATGGCTACACCTTC	CASSQEGRLSNYGYTF
few	TRBV12-3/TRBV12-4	TRBJ1-1	NA	TGTGCCAGCTTATCTTTGGGTCTGAACACTGAAGCTTTCTTT	CASLSLGLNTEAFF
NA	TRBV7-8	TRBJ2-1	TRBD2	TGTGCCAGCAGCTTGGTAAGCGGGAGTGGTCTGTATGAGCAGTTCTTC	CASSLVSGSGLYEQFF
NA	TRBV7-2	TRBJ2-7	NA	TGTGCCAGCAGCTTAGAAAGATTGGGCGAGCAGTACTTC	CASSLERLGEQYF
NA	TRBV20-1	TRBJ2-5	TRBD2	TGCAGTGCTAGGGGGACTAGCGGAACCATCCAAGAGACCCAGTACTTC	CSARGTSGTIQETQYF
many	TRBV29-1	TRBJ2-1	NA	TGCAGCGGGCGGGGTAGGGGTGAGCAGTTCTTC	CSGRGRGEQFF
few	TRBV27	TRBJ1-5	NA	TGTGCCAGCAGTATAACAGGGTTCGGGGGTCAGCCCCAGCATTTT	CASSITGFGGQPQHF
many	TRBV20-1	TRBJ2-7	NA	TGCAGTGCTAGAGATAGGTTAACAGGCCCCTCTAGCGAGCAGTACTTC	CSARDRLTGPSSEQYF
once	TRBV7-2	TRBJ1-1	TRBD1	TGTGCCAGCAGCTTCACCGGGACAGGGAAATTTGGGTCTGAAGCTTTCTTT	CASSFTGTGKFGSEAFF
many	TRBV7-2	TRBJ2-1	NA	TGTGCCAGCAGCTTAGTCCCCTCGGGACATGAGCAGTTCTTC	CASSLVPSGHEQFF
many	TRBV19	TRBJ2-1	TRBD2	TGTGCCAGTAGCATAAGCGGGGGGGTTAACAATGAGCAGTTCTTC	CASSISGGVNNEQFF
few	TRBV9	TRBJ1-1	NA	TGTGCCAGCAGCGTGGACACCACTGAAGCTTTCTTT	CASSVDTTEAFF
many	TRBV9	TRBJ2-7	TRBD1	TGTGCCAGCAGCGTAGACGAAGAGGGGACAGGGGTTTCCTACGAGCAGTACTTC	CASSVDEEGTGVSYEQYF
NA	TRBV7-2	TRBJ2-5	TRBD2	TGTGCCAGCAGCTTGACTAGCGGGAGAGGAAAGACCCAGTACTTC	CASSLTSGRGKTQYF
many	TRBV24-1	TRBJ2-5	NA	TGTGCCACCAGTGATTACAAGGCCCCCCGGGAGACCCAGTACTTC	CATSDYKAPRETQYF
many	TRBV6-1	TRBJ2-3	TRBD2	TGTGCCAGCACAGCTAGCGGGGGAGGAGATACGCAGTATTTT	CASTASGGGDTQYF
NA	TRBV20-1	TRBJ2-3	TRBD2	TGCAGTGCTCGACGACTAGCGGGAGATGCGGGAGATACGCAGTATTTT	CSARRLAGDAGDTQYF
many	TRBV5-1	TRBJ2-1	NA	TGCGCCAGCAGCTTGAACGGGTTTACCTACAATGAGCAGTTCTTC	CASSLNGFTYNEQFF
NA	TRBV11-2	TRBJ2-3	TRBD1	TGTGCCAGCAGCAAGCAGGGGGCGCTGGTAGATACGCAGTATTTT	CASSKQGALVDTQYF
NA	TRBV19	TRBJ1-1	NA	TGTGCCAGTAGGGGAAAATACACTGAAGCTTTCTTT	CASRGKYTEAFF
once	TRBV10-3	TRBJ2-7	NA	TGTGCCATCAGGGGTATCTCCTACGAGCAGTACTTC	CAIRGISYEQYF
many	TRBV20-1	TRBJ1-2	TRBD1	TGCAGTGCTAGAGGGGACAGCGACCGCACCTTC	CSARGDSDRTF
many	TRBV5-1	TRBJ2-5	NA	TGCGCCAGAAGTTATCCAGGCCAAGAGACCCAGTACTTC	CARSYPGQETQYF
many	TRBV6-2/TRBV6-3	TRBJ1-5	NA	TGTGCCAGCAGTCTCAATTGGGCTAATAGCAATCAGCCCCAGCATTTT	CASSLNWANSNQPQHF
NA	TRBV18	TRBJ2-5	NA	TGTGCCAGCTCACCACGCCCAGGAACCCAAGAGACCCAGTACTTC	CASSPRPGTQETQYF
NA	TRBV20-1	TRBJ2-7	NA	TGCAGCGGGGACACAGCCTACGAGCAGTACTTC	CSGDTAYEQYF
many	TRBV20-1	TRBJ1-1	TRBD1	TGCAGTGCTAAGCCTCCGGGACAGGTTTACACTGAAGCTTTCTTT	CSAKPPGQVYTEAFF
few	TRBV29-1	TRBJ2-2	TRBD1	TGCAGCGTCACAGGGGGCGGCACCGGGGAGCTGTTTTTT	CSVTGGGTGELFF
NA	TRBV7-2	TRBJ1-2	NA	TGTGCCAGCAGCCTCCTGACCGGATATGGCTACACCTTC	CASSLLTGYGYTF
NA	TRBV6-6	TRBJ1-1	TRBD1	TGTGCCAGCAGAAAGGACAGGGCGAACACTGAAGCTTTCTTT	CASRKDRANTEAFF
NA	TRBV6-2/TRBV6-3	TRBJ1-1	NA	TGTGCCAGCAGCATAACAGGGACCCGTGCTTTCTTT	CASSITGTRAFF
NA	TRBV6-5	TRBJ2-7	NA	TGTGCCAGCAGTCGCGCACGGGGACGACACGAGCAGTACTTC	CASSRARGRHEQYF
many	TRBV7-9	TRBJ1-2	NA	TGTGCCAGCAGCTCGGACACCCCGAGGGATGGCTACACCTTC	CASSSDTPRDGYTF
NA	TRBV6-4	TRBJ2-3	TRBD2	TGTGCCAGCAGTGACAGTAGCGGGAAGTCCGATACGCAGTATTTT	CASSDSSGKSDTQYF
NA	TRBV2	TRBJ1-2	NA	TGTGCCAGTAGTGAATCCCAGGTCTATGGCTACACCTTC	CASSESQVYGYTF
many	TRBV7-2	TRBJ1-2	TRBD1	TGTGCCAGCAGCTTAGGGAGGGACAGTAACTATGGCTACACCTTC	CASSLGRDSNYGYTF
many	TRBV7-9	TRBJ2-5	NA	TGTGCCAGCAGCATTATTGAGGAGACCCAGTACTTC	CASSIIEETQYF